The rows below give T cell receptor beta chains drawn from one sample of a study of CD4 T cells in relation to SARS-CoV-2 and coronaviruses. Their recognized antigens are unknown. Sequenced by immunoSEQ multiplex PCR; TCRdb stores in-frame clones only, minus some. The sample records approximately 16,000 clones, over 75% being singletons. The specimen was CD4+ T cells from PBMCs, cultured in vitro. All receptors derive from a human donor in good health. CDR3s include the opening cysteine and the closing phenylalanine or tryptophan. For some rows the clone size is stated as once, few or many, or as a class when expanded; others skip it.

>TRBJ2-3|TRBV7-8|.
CASSLARLGDTQYF
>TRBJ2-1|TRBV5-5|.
CASSLIGGSSYNEQFF
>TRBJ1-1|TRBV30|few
CARSPGQRNTEAFF
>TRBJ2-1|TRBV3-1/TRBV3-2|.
CASSQGILVDEQFF
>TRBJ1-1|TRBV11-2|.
CASTFGAEGTEAFF
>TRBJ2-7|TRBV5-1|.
CASSRGRRQGLYEQYF
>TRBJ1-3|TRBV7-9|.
CASSLEGGQISGNTIYF
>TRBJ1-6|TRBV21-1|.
CASETGRHNSPLHF
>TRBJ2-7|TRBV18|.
CASSPGTSGSYEQYF
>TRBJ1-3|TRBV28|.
CATLDRVNTIYF
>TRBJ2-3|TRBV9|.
CASSVQTDTQYF
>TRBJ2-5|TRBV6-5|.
CASSYSWLGLETQYF
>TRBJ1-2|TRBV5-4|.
CASSPMAQTNYGYTF
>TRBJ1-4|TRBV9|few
CASSRTTGRSNEKLFF
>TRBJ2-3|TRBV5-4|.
CASSSRTSGKDGTQYF
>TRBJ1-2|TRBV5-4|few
CASSVGGTGGGYTF
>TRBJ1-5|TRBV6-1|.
CASSEDGGGNRPQHF
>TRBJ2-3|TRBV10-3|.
CAISLTSGRGADTQYF
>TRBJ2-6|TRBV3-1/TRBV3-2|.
CASSYGLGFSGANVLTF
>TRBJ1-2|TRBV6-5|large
CAGWGPRTNYGYTF
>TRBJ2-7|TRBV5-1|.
CASSWALTGQGAYEQYF
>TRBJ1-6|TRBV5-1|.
CASSLVGESASPLHF
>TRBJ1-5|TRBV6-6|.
CASDGQDLYSNQPQHF